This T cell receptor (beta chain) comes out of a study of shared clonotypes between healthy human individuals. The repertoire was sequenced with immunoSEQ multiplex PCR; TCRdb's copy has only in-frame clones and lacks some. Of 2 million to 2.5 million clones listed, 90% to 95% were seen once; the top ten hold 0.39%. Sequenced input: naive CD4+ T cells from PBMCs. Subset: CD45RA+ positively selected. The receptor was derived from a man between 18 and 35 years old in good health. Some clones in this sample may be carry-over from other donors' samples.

The CDR3 DNA follows: TGTGCCAGTAGACCCAGGGGAGGGAATAACTATGGCTACACCTTC. Translation: CASRPRGGNNYGYTF. V is TRBV19 and J is TRBJ1-2; perhaps TRBD1 as D (6 bases). V lost 6 bases to trimming and J lost 1 base, with 15 bases between them. CDR1 and CDR2 (germline): LNHDA, SQIVND (reference sequence). The CDR3 is 15 amino acids. The whole variable domain, remainder taken from reference TRBV19 and TRBJ1-2, is DGGITQSPKYLFRKEGQNVTLSCEQNLNHDAMYWYRQDPGQGLRLIYYSQIVNDFQKGDIAEGYSVSREKKESFPLTVTSAQKNPTAFYLCASRPRGGNNYGYTFGSGTRLTVV.